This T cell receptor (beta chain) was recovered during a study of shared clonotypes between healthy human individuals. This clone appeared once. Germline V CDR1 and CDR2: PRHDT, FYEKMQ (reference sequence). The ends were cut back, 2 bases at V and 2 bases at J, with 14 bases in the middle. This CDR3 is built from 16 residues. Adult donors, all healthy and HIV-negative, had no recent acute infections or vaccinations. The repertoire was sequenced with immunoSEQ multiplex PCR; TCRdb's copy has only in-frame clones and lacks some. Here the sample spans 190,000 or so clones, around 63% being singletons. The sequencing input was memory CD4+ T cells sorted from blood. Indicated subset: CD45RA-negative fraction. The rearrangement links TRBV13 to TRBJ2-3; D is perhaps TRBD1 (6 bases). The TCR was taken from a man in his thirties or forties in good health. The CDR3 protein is CASSLWGLRDTDTQYF. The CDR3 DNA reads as TGTGCCAGCAGCTTATGGGGGCTTCGGGACACAGATACGCAGTATTTT.